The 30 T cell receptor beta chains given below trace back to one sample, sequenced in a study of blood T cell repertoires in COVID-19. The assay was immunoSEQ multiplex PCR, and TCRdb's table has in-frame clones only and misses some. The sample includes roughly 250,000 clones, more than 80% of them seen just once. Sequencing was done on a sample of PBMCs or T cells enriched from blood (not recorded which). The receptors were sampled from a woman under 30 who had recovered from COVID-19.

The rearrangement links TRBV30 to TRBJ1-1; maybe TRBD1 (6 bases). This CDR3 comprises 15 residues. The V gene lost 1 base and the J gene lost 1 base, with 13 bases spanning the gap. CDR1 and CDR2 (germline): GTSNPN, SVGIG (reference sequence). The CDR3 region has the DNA TGTGCCTGGAGTGAAATAGGGGGGGGGAACACTGAAGCTTTCTTT. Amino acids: CAWSEIGGGNTEAFF.

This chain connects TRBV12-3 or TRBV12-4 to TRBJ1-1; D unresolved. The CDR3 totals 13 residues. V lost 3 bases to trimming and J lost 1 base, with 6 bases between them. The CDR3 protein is CASSLRGNTEAFF. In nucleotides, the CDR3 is TGTGCCAGCAGTTTGCGGGGGAACACTGAAGCTTTCTTT.

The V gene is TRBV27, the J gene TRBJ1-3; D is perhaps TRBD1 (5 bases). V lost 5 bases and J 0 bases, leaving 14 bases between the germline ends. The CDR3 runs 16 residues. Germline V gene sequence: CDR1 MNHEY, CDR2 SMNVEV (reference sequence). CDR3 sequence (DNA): TGTGCCAGCAGTCCGGGGAGGGGCTACTCTGGAAACACCATATATTTT. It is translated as CASSPGRGYSGNTIYF.

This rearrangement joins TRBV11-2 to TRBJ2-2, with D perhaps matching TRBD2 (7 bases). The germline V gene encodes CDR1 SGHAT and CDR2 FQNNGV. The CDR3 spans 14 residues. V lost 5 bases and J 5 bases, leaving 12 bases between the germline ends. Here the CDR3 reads CASSPGGPTGELFF. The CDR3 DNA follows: TGTGCCAGCAGCCCCGGGGGGCCGACCGGGGAGCTGTTTTTT.

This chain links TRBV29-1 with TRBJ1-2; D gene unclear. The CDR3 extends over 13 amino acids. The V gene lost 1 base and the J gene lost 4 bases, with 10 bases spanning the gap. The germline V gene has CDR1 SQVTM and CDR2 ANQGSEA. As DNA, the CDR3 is TGCAGCGTTGAAGGGGGAGGGAGCTATGGCTACACCTTC. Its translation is CSVEGGGSYGYTF.

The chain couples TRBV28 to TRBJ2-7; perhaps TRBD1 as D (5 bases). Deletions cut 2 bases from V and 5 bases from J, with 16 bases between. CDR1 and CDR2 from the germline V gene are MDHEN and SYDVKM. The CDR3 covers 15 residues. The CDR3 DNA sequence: TGTGCCAGCAGTTTAAGGGGAAGGGTAGCTGACGAGCAGTACTTC. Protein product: CASSLRGRVADEQYF.

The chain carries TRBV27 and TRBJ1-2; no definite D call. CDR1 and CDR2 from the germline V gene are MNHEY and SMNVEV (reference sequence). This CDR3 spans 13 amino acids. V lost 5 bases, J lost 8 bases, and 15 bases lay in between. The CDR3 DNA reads TGTGCCAGCAGTCCCTACCCCTCTAACGGCTACACCTTC. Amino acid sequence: CASSPYPSNGYTF.

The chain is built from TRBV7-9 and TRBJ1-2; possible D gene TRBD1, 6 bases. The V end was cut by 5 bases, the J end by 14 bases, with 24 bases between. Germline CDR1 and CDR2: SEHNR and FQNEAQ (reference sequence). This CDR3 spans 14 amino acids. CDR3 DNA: TGTGCCAGCAGCGCGAACAGGGTTAAAGCCCCTGGGACCTTC. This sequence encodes CASSANRVKAPGTF.

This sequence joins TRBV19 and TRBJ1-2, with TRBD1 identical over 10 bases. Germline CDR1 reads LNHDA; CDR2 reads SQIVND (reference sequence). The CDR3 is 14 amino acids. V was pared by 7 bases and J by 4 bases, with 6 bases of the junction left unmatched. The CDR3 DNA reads TGTGCCAGTACCATGGGGACAGGGGCCTATGGCTACACCTTC. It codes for CASTMGTGAYGYTF.

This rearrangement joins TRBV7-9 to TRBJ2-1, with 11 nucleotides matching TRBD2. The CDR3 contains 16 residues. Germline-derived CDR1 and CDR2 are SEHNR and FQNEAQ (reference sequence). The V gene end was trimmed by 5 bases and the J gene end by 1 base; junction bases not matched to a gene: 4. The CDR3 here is CASSPLAGGSYNEQFF. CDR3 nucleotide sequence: TGTGCCAGCAGCCCTCTAGCGGGGGGTTCCTACAATGAGCAGTTCTTC.

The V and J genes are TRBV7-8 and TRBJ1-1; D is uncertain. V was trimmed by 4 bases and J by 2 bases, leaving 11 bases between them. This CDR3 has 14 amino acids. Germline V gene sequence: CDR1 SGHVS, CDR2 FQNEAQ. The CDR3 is CASSSWGVNTEAFF. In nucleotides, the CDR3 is TGTGCCAGCAGCTCCTGGGGAGTTAACACTGAAGCTTTCTTT. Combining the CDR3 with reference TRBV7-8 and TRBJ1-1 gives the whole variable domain GAGVSQSPRYKVAKRGQDVALRCDPISGHVSLFWYQQALGQGPEFLTYFQNEAQLDKSGLPSDRFFAERPEGSVSTLKIQRTQQEDSAVYLCASSSWGVNTEAFFGQGTRLTVV.

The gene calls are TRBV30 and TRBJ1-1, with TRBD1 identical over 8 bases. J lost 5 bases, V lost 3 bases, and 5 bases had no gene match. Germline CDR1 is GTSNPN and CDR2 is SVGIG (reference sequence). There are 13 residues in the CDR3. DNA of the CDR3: TGTGCCTGGAGCGGCGACAGGGGAACTGAAGCTTTCTTT. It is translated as CAWSGDRGTEAFF. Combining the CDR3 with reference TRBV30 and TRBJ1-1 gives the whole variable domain SQTIHQWPATLVQPVGSPLSLECTVEGTSNPNLYWYRQAAGRGLQLLFYSVGIGQISSEVPQNLSASRPQDRQFILSSKKLLLSDSGFYLCAWSGDRGTEAFFGQGTRLTVV.

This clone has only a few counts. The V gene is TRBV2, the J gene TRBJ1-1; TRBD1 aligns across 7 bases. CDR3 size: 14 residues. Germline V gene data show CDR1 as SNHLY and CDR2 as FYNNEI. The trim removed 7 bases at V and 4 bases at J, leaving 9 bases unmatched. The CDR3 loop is CASTATGSLTEAFF. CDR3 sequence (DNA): TGTGCCAGCACTGCGACAGGGTCCCTCACTGAAGCTTTCTTT.

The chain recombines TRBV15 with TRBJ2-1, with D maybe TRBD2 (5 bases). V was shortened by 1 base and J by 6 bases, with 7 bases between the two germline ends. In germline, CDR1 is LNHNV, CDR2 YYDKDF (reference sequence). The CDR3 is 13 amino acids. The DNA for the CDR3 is TGTGCCACCAGCAGAGTACGGGGCAATGAGCAGTTCTTC. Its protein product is CATSRVRGNEQFF.

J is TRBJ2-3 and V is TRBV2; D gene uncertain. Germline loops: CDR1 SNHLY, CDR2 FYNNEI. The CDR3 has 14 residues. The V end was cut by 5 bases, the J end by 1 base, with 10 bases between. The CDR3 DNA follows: TGTGCCAGCAGTTCTCGACAAGGCACAGATACGCAGTATTTT. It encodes CASSSRQGTDTQYF.

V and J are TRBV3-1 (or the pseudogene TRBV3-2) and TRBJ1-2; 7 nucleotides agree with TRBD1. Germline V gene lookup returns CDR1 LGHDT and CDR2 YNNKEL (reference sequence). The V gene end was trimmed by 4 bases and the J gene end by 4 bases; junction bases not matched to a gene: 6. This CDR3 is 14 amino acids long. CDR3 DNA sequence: TGTGCCAGCAGCCTTCGACAGGGCCCCTATGGCTACACCTTC. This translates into CASSLRQGPYGYTF.

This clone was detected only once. CDR3 protein: CASRTDREAPYEQYF. CDR3 bases: TGTGCCAGCAGAACCGACAGGGAGGCCCCCTACGAGCAGTACTTC. The V and J genes are TRBV7-9 and TRBJ2-7, with D possibly matching TRBD1 (7 bases). Trimming pared 6 bases from V and 2 bases from J, leaving 17 bases between. CDR3 length: 15 amino acids. Per the germline V gene, CDR1 is SEHNR and CDR2 is FQNEAQ (reference sequence).

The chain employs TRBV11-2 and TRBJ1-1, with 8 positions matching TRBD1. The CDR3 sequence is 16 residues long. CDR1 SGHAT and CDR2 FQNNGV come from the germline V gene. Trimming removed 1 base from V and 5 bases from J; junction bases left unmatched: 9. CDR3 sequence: CASSLGPGTGATEAFF. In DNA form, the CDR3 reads TGTGCCAGCAGCTTAGGCCCAGGGACAGGCGCGACTGAAGCTTTCTTT.

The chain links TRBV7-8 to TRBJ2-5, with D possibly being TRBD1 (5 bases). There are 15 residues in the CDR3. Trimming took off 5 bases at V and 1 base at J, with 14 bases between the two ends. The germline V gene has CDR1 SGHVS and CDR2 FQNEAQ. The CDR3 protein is CASSALDSSQETQYF. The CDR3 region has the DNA TGTGCCAGCAGCGCCTTAGACAGCAGCCAAGAGACCCAGTACTTC.

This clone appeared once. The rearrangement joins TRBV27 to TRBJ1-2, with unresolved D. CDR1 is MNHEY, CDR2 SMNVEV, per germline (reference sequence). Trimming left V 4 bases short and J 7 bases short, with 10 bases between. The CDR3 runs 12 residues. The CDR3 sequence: CASSSVGVGYTF. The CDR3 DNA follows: TGTGCCAGCAGTTCTGTGGGAGTTGGCTACACCTTC.

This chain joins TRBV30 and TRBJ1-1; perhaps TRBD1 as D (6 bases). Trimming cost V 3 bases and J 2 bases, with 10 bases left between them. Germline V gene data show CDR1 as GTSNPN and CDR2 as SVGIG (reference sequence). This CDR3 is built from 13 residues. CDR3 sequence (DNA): TGTGCCTGGAGGGACAGTTCAAACACTGAAGCTTTCTTT. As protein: CAWRDSSNTEAFF.

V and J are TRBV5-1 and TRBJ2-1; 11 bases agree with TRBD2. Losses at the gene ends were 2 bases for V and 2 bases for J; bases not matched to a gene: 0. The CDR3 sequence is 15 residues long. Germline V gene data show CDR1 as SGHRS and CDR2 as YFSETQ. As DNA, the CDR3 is TGCGCCAGCAGCTTTAGCGGGGGGGCCTACAATGAGCAGTTCTTC. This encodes CASSFSGGAYNEQFF.

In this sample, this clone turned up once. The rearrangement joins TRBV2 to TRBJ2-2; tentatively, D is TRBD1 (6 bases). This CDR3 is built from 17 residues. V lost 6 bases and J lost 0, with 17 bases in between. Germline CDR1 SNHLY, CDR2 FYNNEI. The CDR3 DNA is TGTGCCAGCAGAGATTTGACCGGGACATCGAACACCGGGGAGCTGTTTTTT. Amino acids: CASRDLTGTSNTGELFF.

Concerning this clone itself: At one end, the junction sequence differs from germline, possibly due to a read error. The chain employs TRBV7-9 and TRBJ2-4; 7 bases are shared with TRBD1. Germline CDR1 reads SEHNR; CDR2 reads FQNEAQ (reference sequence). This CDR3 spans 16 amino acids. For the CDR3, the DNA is TGTGCCAGCAGCTTATTACTCGGGACAGCCCAAAACATTCAGTACTTC. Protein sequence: CASSLLLGTAQNIQYF.

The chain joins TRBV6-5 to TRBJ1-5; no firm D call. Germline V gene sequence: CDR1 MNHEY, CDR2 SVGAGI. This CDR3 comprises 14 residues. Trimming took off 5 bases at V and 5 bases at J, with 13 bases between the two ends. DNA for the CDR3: TGTGCCAGCAGTCCCAACGAGGGCGATCAGCCCCAGCATTTT. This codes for CASSPNEGDQPQHF.

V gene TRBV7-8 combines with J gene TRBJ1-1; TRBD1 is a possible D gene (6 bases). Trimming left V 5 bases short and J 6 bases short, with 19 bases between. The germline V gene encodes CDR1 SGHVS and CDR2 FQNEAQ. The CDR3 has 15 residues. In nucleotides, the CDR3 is TGTGCCAGCAGCGTACAGGGTAGGGCAGAGGCTGAAGCTTTCTTT. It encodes CASSVQGRAEAEAFF.

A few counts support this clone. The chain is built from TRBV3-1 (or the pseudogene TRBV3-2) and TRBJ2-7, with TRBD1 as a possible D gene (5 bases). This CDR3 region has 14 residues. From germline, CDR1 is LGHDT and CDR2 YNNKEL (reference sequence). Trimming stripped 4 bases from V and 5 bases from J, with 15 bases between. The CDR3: CASSRKSEGDEQYF. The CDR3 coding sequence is TGTGCCAGCAGCCGAAAGTCGGAAGGGGACGAGCAGTACTTC.

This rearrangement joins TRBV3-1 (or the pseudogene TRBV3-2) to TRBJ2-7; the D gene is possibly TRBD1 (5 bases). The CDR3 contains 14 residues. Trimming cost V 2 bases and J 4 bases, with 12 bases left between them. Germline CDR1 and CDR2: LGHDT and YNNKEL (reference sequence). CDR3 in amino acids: CASSQQGNTYEQYF. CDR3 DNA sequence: TGTGCCAGCAGCCAACAGGGAAATACATACGAGCAGTACTTC.

For the CDR3, the DNA is TGTGCCAGCAGCTTAATAGGGGAAACTGAAGCTTTCTTT. Protein product: CASSLIGETEAFF. This chain joins TRBV7-3 and TRBJ1-1; D is possibly TRBD1 (5 bases). V shed 1 base and J shed 5 bases, with 8 bases lying between them. This CDR3 contains 13 residues. Germline V CDR1 and CDR2: SGHTA, FQGTGA. Based on the CDR3 plus reference TRBV7-3 and TRBJ1-1, the full variable domain is GAGVSQTPSNKVTEKGKYVELRCDPISGHTALYWYRQSLGQGPEFLIYFQGTGAADDSGLPNDRFFAVRPEGSVSTLKIQRTERGDSAVYLCASSLIGETEAFFGQGTRLTVV.

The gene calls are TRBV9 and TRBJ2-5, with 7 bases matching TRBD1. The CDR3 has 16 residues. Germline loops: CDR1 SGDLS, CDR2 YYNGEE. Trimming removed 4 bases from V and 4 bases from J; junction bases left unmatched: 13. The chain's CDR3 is CASSLTGKGVLETQYF. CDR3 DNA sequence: TGTGCCAGCAGCCTGACAGGGAAGGGGGTCCTAGAGACCCAGTACTTC.